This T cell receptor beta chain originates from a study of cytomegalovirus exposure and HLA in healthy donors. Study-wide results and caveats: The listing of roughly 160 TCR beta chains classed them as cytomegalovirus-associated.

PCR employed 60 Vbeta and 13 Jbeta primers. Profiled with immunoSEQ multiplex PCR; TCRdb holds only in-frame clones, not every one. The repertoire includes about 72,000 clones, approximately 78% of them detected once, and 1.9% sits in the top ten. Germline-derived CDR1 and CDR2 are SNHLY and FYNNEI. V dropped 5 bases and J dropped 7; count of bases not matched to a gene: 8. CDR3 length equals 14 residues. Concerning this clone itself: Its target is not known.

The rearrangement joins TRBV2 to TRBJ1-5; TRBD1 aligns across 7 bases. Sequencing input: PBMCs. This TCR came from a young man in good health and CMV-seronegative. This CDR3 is CASSFDRVDQPQHF. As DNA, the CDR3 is TGTGCCAGCAGTTTCGACAGGGTAGACCAGCCCCAGCATTTT.